This TCR beta chain was documented in a study of blood T cell repertoires in COVID-19. About the study: Sources were T cells, B-cell-depleted T cells, or PBMCs; the material itself was cDNA or gDNA.

Germline assignment: CDR1 SGDLS and CDR2 YYNGEE. The V segment lost 4 bases and the J segment 10 bases; nucleotides outside the gene matches: 16. CDR3 size: 16 residues. Seattle patients were enrolled while actively infected and followed longitudinally. Authors' data handling: Using reference gene primer amplification, nucleated cell counts were estimated. Repertoires were generated with immunoSEQ multiplex PCR, while TCRdb's copy carries only in-frame clones and drops some. The DNA was the basis for D and trimming; V, J and clone size are from that table. The sample includes approximately 16,000 clones, about 89% of them seen just once.

Sequenced input: peripheral blood. The sequence was obtained from a woman of 80 years or more with COVID-19, enrolled during active disease. The rearrangement uses TRBV9 and TRBJ1-2; TRBD1 agrees at 10 bases. This CDR3 is CASSQEQGGQGLFYTF. The CDR3 DNA sequence: TGTGCCAGCAGCCAAGAGCAGGGGGGACAGGGGTTATTCTACACCTTC. The full variable domain, with the rest looked up from reference TRBV9 and TRBJ1-2, is DSGVTQTPKHLITATGQRVTLRCSPRSGDLSVYWYQQSLDQGLQFLIQYYNGEERAKGNILERFSAQQFPDLHSELNLSSLELGDSALYFCASSQEQGGQGLFYTFGSGTRLTVV.